These 20 T cell receptor beta chains were sequenced from one sample in a study of blood T cell repertoires in COVID-19. Assay used: immunoSEQ multiplex PCR; TCRdb lists only in-frame clones, some missing. The sample yields 210,000 or so clones, about nine tenths seen once. Sequencing was carried out using peripheral blood. Every receptor here comes from a man aged 45-65 years with acute or convalescent COVID-19.

The V and J genes are TRBV4-1 and TRBJ2-4; 7 positions match TRBD2. Trimming at V came to 1 base and at J to 7 bases, leaving 10 bases not matched to a gene. Per germline, CDR1 MGHRA and CDR2 YSYEKL. The CDR3 has 16 residues. CDR3 region: CASSQVLGRGGNIQYF. The CDR3 nucleotides read TGCGCCAGCAGCCAAGTCCTGGGGCGGGGAGGGAACATTCAGTACTTC.

This clone has a handful of counts. V usage is TRBV29-1 and J usage is TRBJ2-7, with a possible D match to TRBD1 (5 bases). Germline V lookup: CDR1 SQVTM, CDR2 ANQGSEA. The V and J ends lost 4 bases and 3 bases respectively, with 16 bases between them. This CDR3 has 14 amino acids. The CDR3 is CSVGTGIPFYEQYF. The CDR3 nucleotides are TGCAGCGTTGGCACAGGCATACCGTTCTACGAGCAGTACTTC.

This clone appeared a single time. This sequence joins TRBV6-2 or TRBV6-3 and TRBJ1-2; TRBD1 matches at 7 bases. The CDR3 runs to 15 residues. The J segment lost 0 bases and the V segment lost 6 bases, leaving 7 bases of the junction unmatched. In germline, CDR1 is MNHEY, CDR2 SVGEGT. CDR3 amino acids: CASSRTGSPNYGYTF. CDR3 DNA: TGTGCCAGCAGCCGGACAGGTTCACCTAACTATGGCTACACCTTC.

The chain carries TRBV6-1 and TRBJ2-3; possibly TRBD1 for D (5 bases). Germline CDR1 and CDR2: MNHNS and SASEGT. The CDR3 sequence is 16 residues long. Trimming left V 3 bases short and J 2 bases short, with 15 bases between. This chain's CDR3 is CASSELNGASTDTQYF. DNA of the CDR3: TGTGCCAGCAGTGAGTTGAATGGGGCCTCCACAGATACGCAGTATTTT.

The chain links TRBV2 to TRBJ2-2; 9 bases are shared with TRBD1. CDR3 length equals 14 residues. V trimming: 6 bases; J trimming: 7 bases; junction bases outside the gene matches: 6. CDR1 and CDR2 from the germline V gene are SNHLY and FYNNEI. CDR3 amino acids: CASRRTGGGGELFF. The CDR3, as DNA: TGTGCCAGCAGGCGCACAGGGGGCGGCGGGGAGCTGTTTTTT.

This clone was seen more than once but under ten times. The rearrangement joins TRBV5-1 to TRBJ1-4, with a possible D match to TRBD1 (5 bases). Germline V gene lookup returns CDR1 SGHRS and CDR2 YFSETQ. V lost 0 bases to trimming and J lost 5 bases, with 17 bases between them. The CDR3 spans 17 residues. CDR3 loop: CASSLVGRQGRNEKLFF. The CDR3 DNA reads TGCGCCAGCAGCTTGGTAGGTCGGCAGGGCCGGAATGAAAAACTGTTTTTT. The full variable domain, its missing parts supplied by reference TRBV5-1 and TRBJ1-4, is KAGVTQTPRYLIKTRGQQVTLSCSPISGHRSVSWYQQTPGQGLQFLFEYFSETQRNKGNFPGRFSGRQFSNSRSEMNVSTLELGDSALYLCASSLVGRQGRNEKLFFGSGTQLSVL.

The gene calls are TRBV27 and TRBJ1-3, with D perhaps TRBD1 (5 bases). CDR1 and CDR2 (germline): MNHEY, SMNVEV (reference sequence). CDR3 length: 14 residues. Between the trimmed V and J ends, which lost 5 bases and 7 bases, there was a span of 15 bases. The CDR3: CASSLSGHGNTIYF. The CDR3 DNA reads as TGTGCCAGCAGTCTAAGTGGACATGGGAACACCATATATTTT.

The J gene is TRBJ2-3, the V gene TRBV25-1, with D possibly matching TRBD1 (5 bases). The ends were cut back, 0 bases at V and 3 bases at J, with 7 bases in the middle. Per the germline V gene, CDR1 is MGHDK and CDR2 is SYGVNS. The CDR3 is 14 residues long. The CDR3 nucleotides are TGTGCCAGCAGTGAATACCAGGGTACAGATACGCAGTATTTT. Amino acids: CASSEYQGTDTQYF.

The gene calls are TRBV2 and TRBJ2-5; D might be TRBD1 (6 bases). The CDR3 has 14 amino acids. The V end lost 6 bases, the J end lost 0 bases, and 11 bases lay between the germline ends. In germline, CDR1 is SNHLY, CDR2 FYNNEI. The CDR3 reads CASRTRDNQETQYF. In DNA form, the CDR3 reads TGTGCCAGCAGGACCCGGGACAACCAAGAGACCCAGTACTTC.

J is TRBJ1-1 and V is TRBV5-1; D remains unclear. CDR3 length equals 16 residues. V was shortened by 4 bases and J by 2 bases, with 18 bases between the two germline ends. Per germline, CDR1 SGHRS and CDR2 YFSETQ. CDR3 nucleotide sequence: TGCGCCAGCAGCCCCTTGGCGCAGGCCGCTAACACTGAAGCTTTCTTT. Translating gives CASSPLAQAANTEAFF.

This clone occurred a few times. CDR3 bases: TGTGCCATCAGTCCGACAGATATGAACACTGAAGCTTTCTTT. Translated, it gives CAISPTDMNTEAFF. V and J are TRBV10-3 and TRBJ1-1; D possibly corresponds to TRBD1 (5 bases). The CDR3 is made up of 14 amino acids. V shed 5 bases and J shed 0 bases, with 10 bases lying between them. Germline CDR1 reads ENHRY; CDR2 reads SYGVKD.

This chain links TRBV11-2 with TRBJ2-7; tentative D call: TRBD1 (7 bases). Germline lookup yields CDR1 SGHAT and CDR2 FQNNGV. Trimming left V 1 base short and J 2 bases short, with 12 bases between. There are 15 residues in the CDR3. The CDR3 region is CASSLGTGGTYEQYF. The DNA for the CDR3 is TGTGCCAGCAGCTTAGGGACAGGAGGGACCTACGAGCAGTACTTC.

This chain links TRBV18 with TRBJ2-5; TRBD1 matches 12 bases. In germline, CDR1 is KGHSH, CDR2 LQKENI. CDR3 length: 17 amino acids. V was clipped by 3 bases and J by 1 base; unmatched bases: 6. DNA of the CDR3: TGTGCCAGCTCACCTGCCCGGGACAGGGGGCTCCAAGAGACCCAGTACTTC. As protein: CASSPARDRGLQETQYF.

This clone was seen only a few times. Other DNA sequences in this specimen translate into the identical CDR3. Here the CDR3 DNA reads TGCGCCAGCAGCTTGGCCGGGGGCACCGGGGAGCTGTTTTTT. It specifies CASSLAGGTGELFF. The chain uses TRBV5-1 and TRBJ2-2; the D gene is possibly TRBD2 (6 bases). The germline V gene has CDR1 SGHRS and CDR2 YFSETQ. The CDR3 covers 14 residues. V was pared by 0 bases and J by 4 bases, with 7 bases between. The variable domain in full, completed from reference TRBV5-1 and TRBJ2-2, reads KAGVTQTPRYLIKTRGQQVTLSCSPISGHRSVSWYQQTPGQGLQFLFEYFSETQRNKGNFPGRFSGRQFSNSRSEMNVSTLELGDSALYLCASSLAGGTGELFFGEGSRLTVL.

The CDR3 DNA reads TGCGCCAGCAGCCAAGGCCGGGACACCGGGGAGCTGTTTTTT. Residues: CASSQGRDTGELFF. The genes are TRBV4-1 and TRBJ2-2; D gene unclear. CDR3 length: 14 amino acids. The V and J ends lost 1 base and 3 bases respectively, with 6 bases between them. Germline V CDR1 and CDR2: MGHRA, YSYEKL.

The chain uses TRBV5-1 and TRBJ2-5, with D unresolved. V lost 4 bases, J lost 4 bases, and 11 bases lay in between. The length of the CDR3 is 13 residues. From germline, CDR1 is SGHRS and CDR2 YFSETQ. CDR3 nucleotides: TGCGCCAGCAGCGACGGCAGGCGAGAGACCCAGTACTTC. Protein product: CASSDGRRETQYF.

The chain links TRBV10-3 to TRBJ2-7, with a tentative D call TRBD1 (6 bases). With 3 bases removed from V and 2 bases from J, the gap between germline ends came to 14 bases. The CDR3 runs 15 residues. From germline, CDR1 is ENHRY and CDR2 SYGVKD. In DNA, the CDR3 is TGTGCCATCAGTGACCTCTCACAGGGTACCTACGAGCAGTACTTC. Encoded protein: CAISDLSQGTYEQYF.

V usage is TRBV12-5 and J usage is TRBJ1-6; 8 nucleotides match TRBD1. Germline V gene sequence: CDR1 LGHNT, CDR2 FRNRAP. The CDR3 length is 15 residues. Trimming took 2 bases from V and 9 from J; bases not matched to a gene: 6. CDR3 nucleotide sequence: TGTGCTAGTGGTTTGAGCGACAGGGGTTCTTCACCCCTCCACTTT. It translates to CASGLSDRGSSPLHF.

The chain's CDR3 is CASSLQLAGGPGEQFF. The CDR3, as DNA: TGTGCCAGCTCACTCCAACTAGCGGGGGGCCCGGGGGAGCAGTTCTTC. The chain links TRBV18 to TRBJ2-1, with 12 bases identical to TRBD2. Trimming removed 4 bases from V and 10 bases from J; junction bases left unmatched: 11. This CDR3 is built from 16 residues. Germline assignment: CDR1 KGHSH and CDR2 LQKENI.

This chain joins TRBV3-1 (or the pseudogene TRBV3-2) and TRBJ2-3; 9 bases map to TRBD1. The length of the CDR3 is 15 residues. The V gene end was trimmed by 0 bases and the J gene end by 4 bases; junction bases not matched to a gene: 2. Germline values: CDR1 LGHDT, CDR2 YNNKEL (reference sequence). The CDR3 DNA follows: TGTGCCAGCAGCCAAGACTGGACAGGGGCAGATACGCAGTATTTT. It translates to CASSQDWTGADTQYF.